The T cell receptor beta chain described here comes from a study of control samples from healthy donors and cancer patients. Repertoires were generated with immunoSEQ multiplex PCR, while TCRdb's copy carries only in-frame clones and drops some. The table includes about 120,000 clones, 88% detected once. Sequencing input: blood. This clonotype was sampled from a man aged 40-49 years in good health.

The CDR3 DNA follows: TGTGCCTGGAGTGTGTACAGCTACTCTGGGGCCAACGTCCTGACTTTC. Its protein is CAWSVYSYSGANVLTF. The rearrangement uses TRBV30 and TRBJ2-6; D unresolved. Trimming stripped 0 bases from V and 0 bases from J, with 9 bases between. This CDR3 comprises 16 residues. Germline assignment: CDR1 GTSNPN and CDR2 SVGIG (reference sequence).